The 28 T cell receptor beta chains in this list originate from one sample, sequenced in a study of beta chain features in type 1 diabetes. Expressed TCRB transcripts were sequenced, since all the RNA that had been isolated was reverse transcribed. Clones were read by immunoSEQ multiplex PCR, and TCRdb kept only the in-frame ones, dropping some. This table holds more than 150,000 clones, 7.5% to 10% found once. The sequenced sample was central memory CD4+ T cells from blood. Source of these receptors: a woman aged 18-29 years in good health.

This clone was detected a few times. The chain recombines TRBV9 with TRBJ2-1; TRBD2 matches 7 bases. There are 16 residues in the CDR3. CDR1 and CDR2 (germline): SGDLS, YYNGEE. V was pared by 0 bases and J by 6 bases, with 9 bases of the junction left unmatched. This CDR3 is CASSVAFGGSSNEQFF. The CDR3 bases are TGTGCCAGCAGCGTAGCTTTTGGCGGGAGCTCCAATGAGCAGTTCTTC.

The genes are TRBV5-1 and TRBJ2-3; TRBD2 matches at 11 bases. This CDR3 is built from 17 residues. Germline loops: CDR1 SGHRS, CDR2 YFSETQ. Losses at the gene ends were 3 bases for V and 1 base for J; bases not matched to a gene: 7. CDR3 in DNA: TGCGCCAGCAGCTCCAACACGGGACTAGCGGGCACAGATACGCAGTATTTT. This codes for CASSSNTGLAGTDTQYF.

This clone was found a few times. The rearrangement joins TRBV30 to TRBJ2-6; D possibly corresponds to TRBD1 (6 bases). The CDR3 runs to 17 residues. V was cut by 0 bases and J by 0 bases, with 12 bases left in between. The germline CDR1 and CDR2 sequences are GTSNPN and SVGIG (reference sequence). The CDR3 DNA reads as TGTGCCTGGAGTGTTACGGGACATAGCTCTGGGGCCAACGTCCTGACTTTC. Protein sequence: CAWSVTGHSSGANVLTF.

The gene calls are TRBV27 and TRBJ2-3, with D hard to call. Germline V gives CDR1 MNHEY, CDR2 SMNVEV (reference sequence). The V end was cut by 5 bases, the J end by 1 base, with 4 bases between. The CDR3 covers 12 residues. CDR3 in amino acids: CASSPGTDTQYF. CDR3 in DNA: TGTGCCAGCAGTCCGGGCACAGATACGCAGTATTTT.

The sample holds a few counts of this clone. The rearrangement joins TRBV6-5 to TRBJ1-5; D unclear. The CDR3 is 14 residues long. In germline, CDR1 is MNHEY, CDR2 SVGAGI. The V end was cut by 0 bases, the J end by 6 bases, with 9 bases between. The chain's CDR3 is CASSYSEGSQPQHF. The CDR3 DNA reads as TGTGCCAGCAGTTACTCCGAGGGTTCTCAGCCCCAGCATTTT.

The chain joins TRBV9 to TRBJ2-3, with no clear D. This CDR3 is 14 amino acids long. Germline CDR1 is SGDLS and CDR2 is YYNGEE. The V end was cut by 4 bases, the J end by 4 bases, with 13 bases between. CDR3 sequence (DNA): TGTGCCAGCAGCCCTACTCTCCCCTCAGATACGCAGTATTTT. This translates into CASSPTLPSDTQYF.

With respect to this clone: This may come from a read error, since a much larger clone is one base off. The J gene is TRBJ2-5, the V gene TRBV7-8, with D unclear. The ends were cut back, 2 bases at V and 5 bases at J, with 6 bases in the middle. The CDR3 runs 12 residues. Germline V gene data show CDR1 as SGHVS and CDR2 as FQNEAQ. The CDR3 sequence: CASSLYRETQYF. DNA of the CDR3: TGTGCCAGCAGCTTATATCGGGAGACCCAGTACTTC.

This clone was detected a few times. The chain carries TRBV14 and TRBJ2-5; D may be TRBD2 (5 bases). Germline V CDR1 and CDR2: SGHDN, FVKESK. Trimming cost V 0 bases and J 3 bases, with 8 bases left between them. The CDR3 covers 14 residues. The CDR3 spells CASSQDPAEETQYF. CDR3 coding DNA: TGTGCCAGCAGCCAAGACCCAGCGGAAGAGACCCAGTACTTC.

This clone was seen a few times. This rearrangement joins TRBV6-5 to TRBJ1-6; TRBD1 is a possible D gene (6 bases). CDR1 is MNHEY, CDR2 SVGAGI, per germline. Trimming pared 0 bases from V and 14 bases from J, leaving 14 bases between. This CDR3 is 14 amino acids long. The CDR3 bases are TGTGCCAGCAGTTACTCGCCAGGGGATTCCACCCTCCACTTT. Translated, it gives CASSYSPGDSTLHF.

The chain couples TRBV2 to TRBJ1-1, with TRBD1 as a possible D gene (5 bases). The CDR3 contains 14 residues. Trimming removed 7 bases from V and 0 bases from J, with 12 bases in between. Germline V gives CDR1 SNHLY, CDR2 FYNNEI. CDR3 amino acids: CASITDRLNTEAFF. The CDR3 DNA is TGTGCCAGCATTACCGACAGATTGAACACTGAAGCTTTCTTT.

The CDR3 DNA sequence: TGTGCCAGTAGTACGGGACTAGCGTATACGAATACGCAGTATTTT. It translates to CASSTGLAYTNTQYF. The chain joins TRBV19 to TRBJ2-3, with 10 bases matching TRBD2. The CDR3 spans 15 residues. Trimming cost V 4 bases and J 7 bases; bases outside gene matches: 8. Per the germline V gene, CDR1 is LNHDA and CDR2 is SQIVND (reference sequence).

This clone appeared many times. V is TRBV29-1 and J is TRBJ2-1, with 8 bases identical to TRBD1. Germline V gene sequence: CDR1 SQVTM, CDR2 ANQGSEA. J was trimmed by 6 bases and V by 1 base; bases with no gene match: 5. The CDR3 length is 14 residues. As DNA, the CDR3 is TGCAGCGTTGAAGGGACAGGGCGTTCCAATGAGCAGTTCTTC. This codes for CSVEGTGRSNEQFF.

This clone was seen more than once but under ten times. The J gene is TRBJ2-1, the V gene TRBV10-1; 8 bases line up with TRBD2. The CDR3 spans 14 residues. V trimming: 5 bases; J trimming: 6 bases; junction bases outside the gene matches: 6. CDR1 WNHNN and CDR2 SYGVQD come from the germline V gene (reference sequence). The CDR3 loop is CASSRERESNEQFF. DNA of the CDR3: TGCGCCAGCAGTCGGGAGCGGGAGAGCAATGAGCAGTTCTTC.

A note on this clone: The junction shows a germline mismatch at one end, possibly a read error. This chain connects TRBV5-1 to TRBJ1-1; perhaps TRBD1 as D (5 bases). The V gene's germline CDR1 is SGHRS and CDR2 YFSETQ. The CDR3 sequence is 15 residues long. As DNA, the CDR3 is TGCGCCAGCACCTTGGATCCGGGGGTGAACACTGAAGCTTTCTTT. This encodes CASTLDPGVNTEAFF.

This clone was recorded a few times. The sample contains more than one DNA sequence encoding this CDR3. The V and J genes are TRBV4-3 and TRBJ2-1; D unresolved. From germline, CDR1 is LGHNA and CDR2 YSLEER. V shed 1 base and J shed 0 bases, with 10 bases lying between them. The CDR3 has 16 amino acids. The CDR3 here is CASSQGGSSSYNEQFF. CDR3 DNA: TGCGCCAGCAGCCAAGGAGGTAGTAGCTCCTACAATGAGCAGTTCTTC.

CDR3 sequence reads: CASSRQETGELFF. The DNA of the CDR3 is TGTGCCAGCAGCCGACAGGAGACCGGGGAGCTGTTTTTT. The rearrangement joins TRBV7-6 to TRBJ2-2; weak D call: TRBD1 (6 bases). There are 13 residues in the CDR3. Trimming removed 5 bases at V and 5 bases at J, with 9 bases between. Germline V CDR1 and CDR2: SGHVS, FNYEAQ. The full variable domain, rest sourced from reference TRBV7-6 and TRBJ2-2, is GAGVSQSPRYKVTKRGQDVALRCDPISGHVSLYWYRQALGQGPEFLTYFNYEAQQDKSGLPNDRFSAERPEGSISTLTIQRTEQRDSAMYRCASSRQETGELFFGEGSRLTVL.

The V call is TRBV30, the J call TRBJ1-1; no clear D. V lost 2 bases and J lost 1, with 11 bases in between. The CDR3 contains 14 residues. CDR1 GTSNPN and CDR2 SVGIG come from the germline V gene (reference sequence). The CDR3 DNA is TGTGCCTGGAGTTCGCAGACTCCGAACACTGAAGCTTTCTTT. Its translation is CAWSSQTPNTEAFF.

In this sample, this clone turned up many times. The chain recombines TRBV5-4 with TRBJ2-2; no clear D. Per germline, CDR1 SGHNT and CDR2 YYREEE (reference sequence). The length of the CDR3 is 13 residues. V lost 4 bases to trimming and J lost 4 bases, with 8 bases between them. CDR3 DNA sequence: TGTGCCAGCAGCGCACAGCTCACCGGGGAGCTGTTTTTT. Protein product: CASSAQLTGELFF.

This clone was seen a handful of times. The rearrangement joins TRBV20-1 to TRBJ2-1, with a tentative D call TRBD1 (6 bases). With 5 bases removed from V and 14 bases from J, the gap between germline ends came to 16 bases. The CDR3 contains 11 residues. The germline V gene encodes CDR1 DFQATT and CDR2 SNEGSKA (reference sequence). The DNA for the CDR3 is TGCAGTGCTGAAGATACAGGGATGAAGTTCTTC. Protein: CSAEDTGMKFF.

The chain carries TRBV6-1 and TRBJ2-5; D is possibly TRBD2 (6 bases). CDR1 is MNHNS and CDR2 is SASEGT in the germline V gene. Between the trimmed V and J ends, which lost 5 bases and 1 base, there was a span of 11 bases. The CDR3 is made up of 14 amino acids. The CDR3 coding sequence is TGTGCCAGCAGTCCCCCCGGGGGCCAAGAGACCCAGTACTTC. Its protein is CASSPPGGQETQYF.

The rearrangement joins TRBV9 to TRBJ2-1, with D perhaps matching TRBD2 (6 bases). This CDR3 is built from 14 residues. Germline loops: CDR1 SGDLS, CDR2 YYNGEE. The V end was cut by 1 base, the J end by 7 bases, with 12 bases between. The CDR3 sequence is CASSVNPLANEQFF. DNA of the CDR3: TGTGCCAGCAGCGTAAACCCCCTAGCGAATGAGCAGTTCTTC.

The chain recombines TRBV2 with TRBJ1-2, with D hard to call. V lost 5 bases, J lost 2 bases, and 9 bases lay in between. Germline CDR1 SNHLY, CDR2 FYNNEI. The CDR3 sequence is 13 residues long. In DNA form, the CDR3 reads TGTGCCAGCAGTTTCGGAGGAAACTATGGCTACACCTTC. Translated: CASSFGGNYGYTF. Full variable domain (rest looked up from reference TRBV2 and TRBJ1-2): EPEVTQTPSHQVTQMGQEVILRCVPISNHLYFYWYRQILGQKVEFLVSFYNNEISEKSEIFDDQFSVERPDGSNFTLKIRSTKLEDSAMYFCASSFGGNYGYTFGSGTRLTVV.

The J gene is TRBJ2-4, the V gene TRBV29-1; 8 bases are shared with TRBD1. V lost 7 bases, J lost 8 bases, and 7 bases stayed unmatched. Germline CDR1 reads SQVTM; CDR2 reads ANQGSEA. This CDR3 spans 12 amino acids. As DNA, the CDR3 is TGCAGCGCAGGGGGCGCAGTGGACATTCAGTACTTC. Translated: CSAGGAVDIQYF. The full variable domain, completed using reference TRBV29-1 and TRBJ2-4, is SAVISQKPSRDICQRGTSLTIQCQVDSQVTMMFWYRQQPGQSLTLIATANQGSEATYESGFVIDKFPISRPNLTFSTLTVSNMSPEDSSIYLCSAGGAVDIQYFGAGTRLSVL.

This clone was seen repeatedly, ten times or more. J is TRBJ2-2 and V is TRBV14, with D possibly matching TRBD2 (5 bases). Germline V gene data show CDR1 as SGHDN and CDR2 as FVKESK. The CDR3 has 15 amino acids. The V end lost 4 bases, the J end lost 3 bases, and 12 bases lay between the germline ends. CDR3 DNA: TGTGCCAGCAGCCGAACTGGCGGGTACACCGGGGAGCTGTTTTTT. Its translation: CASSRTGGYTGELFF.

This clone has more than one count but fewer than ten. V and J are TRBV4-2 and TRBJ1-1; 12 bases are shared with TRBD1. CDR1 and CDR2 from the germline V gene are LGHNA and YNFKEQ. The junction had 6 bases not matched to a gene; V was cut back by 1 base and J by 6 bases. The CDR3 is made up of 16 amino acids. CDR3 sequence: CASSQGKGQGAAEAFF. The CDR3, as DNA: TGTGCCAGCAGCCAAGGCAAGGGACAGGGGGCCGCTGAAGCTTTCTTT.

In regard to this clone: The sample has other DNA sequences that encode this CDR3 too. The J gene is TRBJ2-5, the V gene TRBV7-2; D is undetermined. Trimming pared 5 bases from V and 1 base from J, leaving 8 bases between. The germline V gene encodes CDR1 SGHTA and CDR2 FQGNSA. There are 13 residues in the CDR3. In nucleotides, the CDR3 is TGTGCCAGCAGCCTGGGCGCCCAAGAGACCCAGTACTTC. Amino acid sequence: CASSLGAQETQYF. Variable domain in full (rest from reference TRBV7-2 and TRBJ2-5): GAGVSQSPSNKVTEKGKDVELRCDPISGHTALYWYRQSLGQGLEFLIYFQGNSAPDKSGLPSDRFSAERTGGSVSTLTIQRTQQEDSAVYLCASSLGAQETQYFGPGTRLLVL.

This clone was observed a few times. V is TRBV4-1 and J is TRBJ2-7; 8 bases fit TRBD2. The CDR3 spans 15 residues. From germline, CDR1 is MGHRA and CDR2 YSYEKL. V lost 0 bases to trimming and J lost 3 bases; unmatched junction nucleotides: 4. The CDR3 loop is CASSQDLLAGYEQYF. CDR3 DNA sequence: TGCGCCAGCAGCCAAGATCTCCTAGCGGGCTACGAGCAGTACTTC.

This sequence joins TRBV9 and TRBJ2-3; D is perhaps TRBD2 (7 bases). Germline V CDR1 and CDR2: SGDLS, YYNGEE. The CDR3 extends over 17 amino acids. V gave up 0 bases and J gave up 2 bases, with 16 bases separating them. In DNA form, the CDR3 reads TGTGCCAGCAGCGTAGTGGGGGTGCGGGGGCACACAGATACGCAGTATTTT. It codes for CASSVVGVRGHTDTQYF.